This T cell receptor (beta chain) came from a study of cytomegalovirus exposure and HLA in healthy donors (TCRdb year 2017). Background on the whole study: According to an earlier analysis of a few hundred of the donors, about 179 million T cells yielded 117 million unique TCR beta sequences and less than 300 Gb of sequence data. The T cell repertoires of around 730 subjects were profiled by immunosequencing and related to cytomegalovirus serostatus. Donor age, sex, ethnicity and CMV serostatus were compiled together with the repertoire data. Among some 410 genotyped donors of the cohort, an average of approximately 240,000 unique TCR beta nucleotide sequences was sequenced per donor, of which about 20% were non-productive. An early release covering roughly 600 HLA-typed donors comprised 250 to 350 gigabases of sequencing data and approximately 80 million unique TCR sequences. Every discovery cohort repertoire had been produced on one sequencing platform. Among the roughly 400 genotyped donors, under 90% belonged to the genetic ancestry cluster associated with self-reported Caucasian donors. In a later genetic analysis, genome-wide SNP genotypes for about 55% of the roughly 700 donors were used, and that subset was treated as a discovery cohort. To predict cytomegalovirus infection status, the study brought together high-throughput TCR immunosequencing, statistical association of individual TCRs with disease status, and machine learning. Both class I and class II loci were covered by HLA typing, at four-digit resolution. The number of typed donors differed by locus: about 620-630 for A, B, C, DRB1 and DQB1; 522 for DQA1; 606 for DPA1; and 450 to 480 for DPB1. The aim of the study was to test whether cataloging public T cell receptors could identify signatures of past pathogen exposure. Besides the first cohort of some 670 subjects, a separate validation cohort made up of roughly 120 different subjects was used. Because of strong linkage in the cohort, 4 to 6 DR-DQ haplotypes were treated as single units for association and clustering. Rather than drawing on any new phenotypic data, the later analysis identified candidate immune exposures from TCR beta sequences and the way those sequences occurred across donors. A later analysis re-examined previously published TCR beta repertoires from more than 600 donors and added high-resolution HLA genotyping to investigate patterns of TCR occurrence. An earlier analysis of 587 of the donors used high-throughput TCR beta sequencing to judge whether each TCR beta V gene segment behaved as functional or pseudogenic.

Broad study findings and their caveats: The classifier was reported to diagnose cytomegalovirus status with high specificity and sensitivity in both the original cohort and the validation cohort. In an earlier analysis of some 540 of the donors, most TCR beta V segments appeared in productive rearrangements about 87% or about 30% of the time, broadly matching IMGT annotations. According to a later genetic analysis, donors in an Asian-associated ancestry cluster had fewer N-insertions in productive TCRs than the approximately 630-donor mean. In this cohort, only TCR beta chains were sequenced, and detectable features were limited by the absence of alpha or paired-chain data. The earlier analysis of about 600 of the donors excluded 15 to 20 rarely observed V segments, including chromosome 9 orphons, because counts were too low. Several of the top co-occurrence clusters appeared to be linked to parvovirus B19, influenza, CMV and Epstein-Barr virus, according to a later analysis. The authors suggested that the approach could potentially be extended to other disease states and immunological phenotypes. A later analysis associated 15,000 or so TCR beta sequences with specific HLA alleles at a false discovery rate of 0.05. The study listed over 150 TCR beta chains as associated with cytomegalovirus. Most TCR sequences were observed very rarely across donors, whereas some public TCRs were present in many individuals. In vitro tests confirmed that a few of the cytomegalovirus-associated TCR beta chains recognize cytomegalovirus antigens. In a later analysis, the rate of TCR association differed among HLA loci, with DRB1 alleles having the most associated TCRs and HLA-C alleles having the fewest. A later analysis found that HLA-associated TCR beta chains were more clonally expanded and had lower generation probabilities than equally common non-associated chains. Because HLA typing was missing for some donors at each locus, association tests included only the typed subset. The sequencing pipeline was judged likely to have produced a cluster of highly shared sequence variants as a technical artifact. Most CMV-associated TCR beta chains appeared to be HLA-restricted in a later analysis, and the HLA associations seemed to be driven largely by CMV exposure. When HLA alleles, especially DR and DQ, strongly co-occurred, TCR associations were difficult to assign to individual alleles. A further reported finding was that TCR beta sequences accurately predicted the HLA-A and HLA-B alleles for most subjects in the first cohort. Sequencing depth was assumed to be roughly uniform across donors in the presence/absence analyses, though that assumption may not hold. CMV serostatus was the only immune exposure information available for the cohort. V-gene and J-gene trimming of TCR beta chains was associated with a missense DCLRE1C variant in a later genetic analysis, and the association was replicated in an independent cohort. Linkage disequilibrium might explain the correlated functional status among segregating V segments, but an unknown experimental factor could not be ruled out.

In the case of this clone: Its binding antigen is unknown. Base qualities are not recorded, but no much larger clone differs from it by a single base.

Library preparation was by the immunoSEQ multiplex PCR assay. A mixture of 60 forward primers for TCR Vbeta segments and 13 reverse primers for TCR Jbeta segments was used in the multiplex PCR. The CDR3 region of rearranged TCR beta genes was amplified from genomic DNA by a multiplex PCR assay. The Illumina HiSeq System was used to sequence the amplified TCR beta libraries as 87-base-pair reads. On the study's bioinformatics: Across the 666 repertoires, a later analysis counted tens of millions of unique TCR beta chains, 9.5 million to 12 million of which were shared by at least two donors. To remove PCR and sequencing errors, raw reads were error-corrected and collapsed into unique sequences using a nearest-neighbor algorithm that merged closely related sequences. V, D and J gene segments were assigned by aligning CDR3 sequences to IMGT reference sequences. For a sequence to be retained, a match of at least six nucleotides was required to both a V gene segment and a J gene segment. A rearrangement counted as productive if the CDR3 had no stop codons and remained in frame with V and J, and every other rearrangement counted as non-productive. CDR3 was defined by IMGT convention, running from the second conserved V-encoded cysteine to the conserved J-encoded phenylalanine. The earlier analysis of a few hundred of the donors excluded sequences that lacked an unambiguous match to a single V gene segment. An earlier analysis of 587 of the donors called V segments functional above 56.7% productive rearrangements and segregating when the between-donor standard deviation exceeded 5%. To diagnose cytomegalovirus status from the catalog of TCR beta chain sequences, a statistical classification framework was built. In a later analysis, TCR nucleotide sequences were compared against IMGT/GENE-DB human TR gene sequences so that V and J genes could be assigned. The TCRdist pipeline was used in a later analysis to assign CDR3 sequences and most-parsimonious VDJ recombination scenarios. In a later analysis, every TCR beta chain was defined by the combination of its CDR3 amino acid sequence and its V-gene family, and reads without a unique V-gene family were dropped. As a way to deal with suspected cross-contamination and a sequencing artifact, a later analysis dropped roughly 620 nucleotide sequences that were highly shared and had low generation probability. In a later analysis, a clonal expansion index for each public chain was calculated from normalized within-repertoire ranks of inferred template counts. A later analysis computed generation probabilities with a VDJ recombination model fitted to out-of-frame rearrangements, and checked the results against IGoR. Hypergeometric tests were used in a later analysis to score TCR-TCR, TCR-HLA and TCR-CMV co-occurrence, with a repertoire-size bias correction applied to the TCR pairs. A later analysis estimated false discovery rates by permuting HLA or CMV assignments 20 times. In a later analysis, co-occurring TCRs were grouped with DBSCAN, and TCRdist sequence similarity was added when clustering was performed within HLA-allele-positive subsets. Repertoires with fewer than 30,000 or more than 120,000 public chains, plus five repertoires with anomalous nucleotide sharing, were excluded from co-occurrence clustering. Not all clones reach the TCRdb copy of this immuneACCESS table, which keeps in-frame sequences only. Checked studies attribute under half of the gap to unresolved V genes and leave the rest unexplained. V and J calls and clone size are given by that table; D and trimming were obtained from the DNA. Here the sample has about 200,000 clones; over 80% occur a single time. The ten largest clonotypes hold 6% of the sample.

The cohort was made up of 650 to 700 healthy bone marrow donors. All cohort members were sampled while nominally healthy, although unrecorded immune exposures were likely present. The donor tested CMV seropositive, placing the donor among the roughly 300 seropositive members of the cohort. Every donor gave a peripheral blood sample, and the peripheral blood mononuclear cells from that sample were used for TCR beta sequencing. Genomic DNA was extracted from the blood cell samples with the Qiagen DNeasy Blood Extraction Kit. This sequence originates from a man in his forties in good health and CMV-seropositive. Sequencing input: PBMCs.

The bases are TGTGCCAGGGGGACAGGGTCTTCTAATGAAAAACTGTTTTTT. It translates to CARGTGSSNEKLFF. The sequence links TRBV6-1 to TRBJ1-4; 9 bases in the junction line up with TRBD1. The CDR3 goes from the cysteine to the phenylalanine over 14 residues. Just CDR3 DNA is preserved here, 42 bases in frame from base 1. At the junction V is shortened by 9 bases and J by 3 bases; bases outside the gene matches: 5. Reading the germline V gene gives CDR1 MNHNS and CDR2 SASEGT.